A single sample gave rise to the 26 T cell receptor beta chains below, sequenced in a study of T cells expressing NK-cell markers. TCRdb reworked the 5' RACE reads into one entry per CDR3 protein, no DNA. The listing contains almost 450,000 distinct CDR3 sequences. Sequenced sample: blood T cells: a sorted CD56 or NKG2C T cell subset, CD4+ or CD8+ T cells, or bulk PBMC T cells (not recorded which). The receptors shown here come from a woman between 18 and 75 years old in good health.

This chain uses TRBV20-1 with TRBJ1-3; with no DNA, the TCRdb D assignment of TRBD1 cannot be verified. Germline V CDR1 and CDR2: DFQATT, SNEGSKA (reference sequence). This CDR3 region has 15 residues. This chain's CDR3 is CSVKGQFLSGNTIYF.

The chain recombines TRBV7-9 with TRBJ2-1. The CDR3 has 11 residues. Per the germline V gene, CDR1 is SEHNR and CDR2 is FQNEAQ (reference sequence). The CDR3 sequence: CASSSITGGFF.

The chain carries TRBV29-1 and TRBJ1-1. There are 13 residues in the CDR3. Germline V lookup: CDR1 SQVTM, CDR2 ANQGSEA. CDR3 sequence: CSVTRKIDTEAFF. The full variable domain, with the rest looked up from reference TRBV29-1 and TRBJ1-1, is SAVISQKPSRDICQRGTSLTIQCQVDSQVTMMFWYRQQPGQSLTLIATANQGSEATYESGFVIDKFPISRPNLTFSTLTVSNMSPEDSSIYLCSVTRKIDTEAFFGQGTRLTVV.

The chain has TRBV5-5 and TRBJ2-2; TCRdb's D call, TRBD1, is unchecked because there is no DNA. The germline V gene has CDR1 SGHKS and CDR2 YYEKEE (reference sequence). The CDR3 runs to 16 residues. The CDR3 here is CASSSNRGPSTGELFF.

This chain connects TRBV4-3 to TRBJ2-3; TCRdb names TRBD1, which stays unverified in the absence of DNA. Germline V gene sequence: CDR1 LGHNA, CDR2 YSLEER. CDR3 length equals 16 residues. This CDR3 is CASSQDQGKSTDTQYF.

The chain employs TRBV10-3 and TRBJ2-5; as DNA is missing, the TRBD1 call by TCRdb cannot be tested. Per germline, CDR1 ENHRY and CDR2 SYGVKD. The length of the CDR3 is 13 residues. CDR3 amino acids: CAISEGAQETQYF.

The CDR3 region is CASSMHQGQPTYNEQFF. The genes are TRBV5-1 and TRBJ2-1; TCRdb's D call, TRBD1, is unchecked because there is no DNA. The CDR3 covers 17 residues. The germline gives CDR1 SGHRS, CDR2 YFSETQ.

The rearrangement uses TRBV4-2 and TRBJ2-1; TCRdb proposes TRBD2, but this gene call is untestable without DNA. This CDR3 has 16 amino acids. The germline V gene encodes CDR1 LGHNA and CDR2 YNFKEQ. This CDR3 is CASSQDIGEGYNEQFF.

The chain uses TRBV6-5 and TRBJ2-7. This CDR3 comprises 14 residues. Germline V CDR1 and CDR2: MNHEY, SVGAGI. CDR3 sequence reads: CASSYSNEYYEQYF.

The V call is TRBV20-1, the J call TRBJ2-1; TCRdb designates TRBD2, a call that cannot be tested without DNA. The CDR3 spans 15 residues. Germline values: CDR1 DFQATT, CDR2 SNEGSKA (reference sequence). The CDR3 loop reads CSASRTSGGLYEQFF.

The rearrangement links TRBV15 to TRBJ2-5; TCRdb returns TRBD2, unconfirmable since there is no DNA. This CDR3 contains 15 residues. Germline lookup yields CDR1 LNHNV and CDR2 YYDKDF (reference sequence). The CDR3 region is CATIPGLAGGETQYF.

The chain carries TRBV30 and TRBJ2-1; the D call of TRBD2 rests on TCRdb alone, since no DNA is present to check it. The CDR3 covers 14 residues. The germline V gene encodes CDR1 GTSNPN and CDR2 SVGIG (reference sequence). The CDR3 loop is CAWALLAGANEQFF.

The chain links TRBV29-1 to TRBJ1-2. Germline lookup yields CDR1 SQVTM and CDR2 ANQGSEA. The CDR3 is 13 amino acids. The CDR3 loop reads CSVVRVANYGYTF.

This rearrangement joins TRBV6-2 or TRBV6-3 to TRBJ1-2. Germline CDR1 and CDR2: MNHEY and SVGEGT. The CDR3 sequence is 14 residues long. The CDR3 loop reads CASRSSAGRYGYTF.

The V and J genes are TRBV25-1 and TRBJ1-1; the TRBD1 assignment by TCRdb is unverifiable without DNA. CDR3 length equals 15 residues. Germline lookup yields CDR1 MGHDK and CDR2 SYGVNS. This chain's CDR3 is CASITTGRGGIEAFF.

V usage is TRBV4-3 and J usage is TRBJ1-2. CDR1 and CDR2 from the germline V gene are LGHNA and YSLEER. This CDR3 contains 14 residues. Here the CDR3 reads CASSQEERAYGYTF.

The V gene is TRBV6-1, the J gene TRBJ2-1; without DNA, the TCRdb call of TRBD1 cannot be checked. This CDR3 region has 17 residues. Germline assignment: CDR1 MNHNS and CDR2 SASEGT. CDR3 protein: CASRDRGRLAPYNEQFF.

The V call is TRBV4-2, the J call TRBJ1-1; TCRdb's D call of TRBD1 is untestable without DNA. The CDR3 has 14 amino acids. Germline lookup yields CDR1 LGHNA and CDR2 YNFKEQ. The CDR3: CASNPGQGETEAFF.

The CDR3 sequence: CASSFGAMNTEAFF. The chain combines TRBV27 with TRBJ1-1. This CDR3 contains 14 residues. The V gene's germline CDR1 is MNHEY and CDR2 SMNVEV (reference sequence).

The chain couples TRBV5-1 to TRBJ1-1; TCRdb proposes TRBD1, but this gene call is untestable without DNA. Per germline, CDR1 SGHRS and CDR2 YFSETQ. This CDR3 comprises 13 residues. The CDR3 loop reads CASSGRGWAEAFF.

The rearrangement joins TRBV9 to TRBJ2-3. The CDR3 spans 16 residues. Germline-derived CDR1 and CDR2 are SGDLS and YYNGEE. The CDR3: CASSDTDREYTDTQYF.

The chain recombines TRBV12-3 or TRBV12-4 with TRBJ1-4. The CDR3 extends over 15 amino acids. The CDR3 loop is CASSFAGRSREKLFF.

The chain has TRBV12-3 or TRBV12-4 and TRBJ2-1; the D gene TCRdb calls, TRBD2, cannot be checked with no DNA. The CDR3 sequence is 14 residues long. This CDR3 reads CASSFTGAKAEQFF.

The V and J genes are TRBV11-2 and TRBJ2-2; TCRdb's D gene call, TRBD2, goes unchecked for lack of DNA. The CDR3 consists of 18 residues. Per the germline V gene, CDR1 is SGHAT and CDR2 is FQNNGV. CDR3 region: CASTGQGLAGGNTGELFF.

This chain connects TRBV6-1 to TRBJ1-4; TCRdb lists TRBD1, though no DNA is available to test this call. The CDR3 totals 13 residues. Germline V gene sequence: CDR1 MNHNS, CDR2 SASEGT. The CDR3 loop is CASSLGTDKKLFF.

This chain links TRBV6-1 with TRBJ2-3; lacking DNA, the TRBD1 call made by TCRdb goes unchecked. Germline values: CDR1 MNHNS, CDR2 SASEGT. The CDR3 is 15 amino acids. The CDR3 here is CASSEDRGHADTQYF.